One T cell receptor beta chain is described in this entry. Its antigen has not been determined. Base qualities are not at hand, and no much larger clone is one base apart. The record originates from a study of OX40 agonist ivuxolimab in advanced cancers. Study-level background: The costimulatory receptor OX40 (CD134) was targeted by ivuxolimab, a fully human IgG2 agonistic monoclonal antibody. Intravenous ivuxolimab was administered to patients every 2 weeks at six dose levels: 0.01, 0.1, 0.3, 1.5, 3 and 10 mg/kg. In the dose-escalation cohort, more than 80% of patients were male, and the mean age was approximately 60 years with a range of 23 to 79. Patients were allowed to have had prior anti-PD-1, anti-PD-L1 or anti-CTLA-4 therapy, and less than 45% of the dose-escalation patients had previously received checkpoint inhibitors. Partial responses occurred in three dose-escalation patients, of whom one had hepatocellular carcinoma and two had cutaneous melanoma. The paper describes the monotherapy dose-escalation part (N of about 52 patients) of the phase I trial of ivuxolimab. Peripheral TCRbeta sequencing was intended to test whether TCR sequence diversity was altered and clonal T-cell expansion was caused by ivuxolimab. Of the approximately 53 patients in dose escalation, 19 had hepatocellular carcinoma, approximately 15 had melanoma, 9 had renal cell carcinoma and 9 had head and neck cancer.

Patients with a history of autoimmune disease or receiving systemic immunosuppression were excluded from the trial. Peripheral blood for TCR sequencing was collected from all dose cohorts at baseline, on cycle 4 day 1, and on cycle 7 day 1. Samples came from an open-label, multicenter, first-in-human phase I dose-escalation trial of ivuxolimab. Adults with locally advanced or metastatic head and neck squamous cell, hepatocellular, melanoma or renal cell carcinoma were enrolled in the trial. Before TCR sequencing, CD4+ T cells and CD8+ T cells were sorted from peripheral blood as separate populations. A distance of 18 bases separates the germline ends of V and J, which lose 5 bases and 8 bases respectively. Looking up the germline V gene yields CDR1 MNHEY and CDR2 SVGAGI. There are 14 amino acids in the CDR3, from cysteine to phenylalanine inclusive. Here the CDR3 DNA is all that survives: 42 bases in frame from base 1.

Results the study describes overall, beyond this receptor: At doses of 0.1 to 3.0 mg/kg, clonal expansion of both CD4+ and CD8+ T cells in blood was seen between baseline and week 6. Which antigens the clonally expanded peripheral T cells were specific for was not determined. On average, CD8+ T cells showed more expanded clones than CD4+ T cells after ivuxolimab. Low levels of normalized T-cell clonal expansion were also seen in some nonresponding patients. In partial responders in the 0.1-3.0 mg/kg groups, normalized peripheral clonal expansion was found to be among the lowest, especially among CD8+ T cells.

Genomic DNA was isolated from the sorted cells so that the TCRbeta CDR3 region could be sequenced. The immunoSEQ Assay was used for sequencing of TCRbeta CDR3 regions. TCRdb carries this immuneACCESS record with in-frame sequences only. Its versions omit some clonotypes, under half of them owing to an unresolved V gene in the studies checked, with the rest unexplained. Within this sample are 100,000 to 150,000 clones, with approximately 94% of them counted one time only. The leading ten clones occupy roughly 0.94% of the sample. This sample comprised CD4+ or CD8+ T cells sorted from blood, obtained in a trial of the OX40 agonist ivuxolimab. The chain is assembled from TRBV6-5 and TRBJ1-2; TRBD1 is possibly the D segment (5 matching bases). This clonotype was obtained from an adult with an advanced solid tumor such as melanoma, head and neck, liver or kidney cancer. CDR3 loop: CASSEGSGPWGYTF. The nucleotides are TGTGCCAGCAGTGAGGGGTCAGGGCCTTGGGGCTACACCTTC.